This TCR beta chain was recovered during a study of T cells in Graves' hyperthyroidism and ophthalmopathy. It was RNA transcripts that yielded the amplified TCR beta CDR3 regions. An initial round of RT-PCR targeting the TCR CDR3 relied on the HTBI primer set. In TCRdb, the multiplex PCR reads were re-called with MiXCR into one record per CDR3 protein. The sample yields some 600,000 distinct CDR3 sequences, approximately 15% seen once. V trimming: 4 bases; J trimming: 3 bases; junction bases outside the gene matches: 9. The germline V gene has CDR1 MGHRA and CDR2 YSYEKL. The CDR3 contains 16 residues.

The chain employs TRBV4-1 and TRBJ1-5; TRBD1 aligns across 7 bases. Sequencing was done on a sample of blood. This clonotype originated in a woman aged 30 to 39 with Graves' hyperthyroidism that later progressed to Graves' ophthalmopathy. The CDR3 region is CASSPQQGGNNQPQHF. The CDR3 nucleotides read TGCGCCAGCAGCCCACAGCAGGGGGGGAACAATCAGCCCCAGCATTTT.